The sequence of this TCR beta chain was determined in a study of T cell clones after liver transplantation. TCRdb's table, derived via immunoSEQ multiplex PCR, lists solely in-frame clones and lacks some. In the table there are tens of thousands of clones, about 84% of which are singletons. The V and J ends lost 0 bases and 6 bases, in that order; junction bases with no gene match: 9. The CDR3 is 16 amino acids. Germline V gives CDR1 SQVTM, CDR2 ANQGSEA. Concerning this clone: What it recognizes is unknown.

CD3+CD4+ and CD3+CD8+ cells were FACS-sorted from thawed unstimulated PBMCs. Study results and limitations: Conclusions were preliminary, with small, heterogeneous patient groups.

The starting material was CD4+ T cells from blood, obtained approximately 3.5 years after liver transplant. The sequence was collected from a human patient who received a liver transplant. Some T cells may be the graft donor's. The chain uses TRBV29-1 and TRBJ2-1; the match to TRBD2 covers 9 bases. The CDR3 is CSVEEEATSGGNEQFF. The DNA for the CDR3 is TGCAGCGTTGAAGAGGAAGCGACTAGCGGAGGCAATGAGCAGTTCTTC.